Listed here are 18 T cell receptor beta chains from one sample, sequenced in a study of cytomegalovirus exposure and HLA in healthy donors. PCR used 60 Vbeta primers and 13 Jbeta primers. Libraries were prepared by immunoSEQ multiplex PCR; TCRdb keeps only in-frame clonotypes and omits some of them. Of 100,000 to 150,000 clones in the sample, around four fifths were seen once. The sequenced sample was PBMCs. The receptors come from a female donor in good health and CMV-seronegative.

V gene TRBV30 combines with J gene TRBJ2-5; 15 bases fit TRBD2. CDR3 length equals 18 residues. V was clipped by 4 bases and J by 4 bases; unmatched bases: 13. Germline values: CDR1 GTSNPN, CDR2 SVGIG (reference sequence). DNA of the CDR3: TGTGCCTGGAATCCCGGACTAGCGGGAGGGCCTAGAGGAGAGACCCAGTACTTC. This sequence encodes CAWNPGLAGGPRGETQYF.

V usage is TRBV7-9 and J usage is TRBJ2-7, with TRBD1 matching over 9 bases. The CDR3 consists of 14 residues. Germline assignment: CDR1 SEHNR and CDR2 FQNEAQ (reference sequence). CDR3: CASTGTGSTTEQYF. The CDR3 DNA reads TGTGCTAGTACTGGGACAGGGTCGACCACCGAGCAGTACTTC.

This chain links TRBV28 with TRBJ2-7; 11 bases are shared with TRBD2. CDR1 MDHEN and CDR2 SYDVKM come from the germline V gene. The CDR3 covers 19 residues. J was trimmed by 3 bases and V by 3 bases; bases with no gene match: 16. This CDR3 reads CASSFYWEELAGAFYEQYF. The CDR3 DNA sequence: TGTGCCAGCAGTTTTTATTGGGAAGAACTAGCGGGAGCCTTCTACGAGCAGTACTTC.

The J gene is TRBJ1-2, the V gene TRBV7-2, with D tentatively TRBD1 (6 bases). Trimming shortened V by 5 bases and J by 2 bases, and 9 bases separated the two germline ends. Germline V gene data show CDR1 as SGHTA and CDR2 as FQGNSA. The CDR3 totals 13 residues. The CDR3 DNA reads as TGTGCCAGCAGCCGGGACACGAACTATGGCTACACCTTC. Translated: CASSRDTNYGYTF.

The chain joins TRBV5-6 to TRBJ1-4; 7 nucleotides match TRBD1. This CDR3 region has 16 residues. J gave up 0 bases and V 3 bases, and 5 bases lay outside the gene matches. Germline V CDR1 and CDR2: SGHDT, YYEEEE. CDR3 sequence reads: CASSYLGTATNEKLFF. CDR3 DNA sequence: TGTGCCAGCAGCTACCTTGGGACAGCAACTAATGAAAAACTGTTTTTT.

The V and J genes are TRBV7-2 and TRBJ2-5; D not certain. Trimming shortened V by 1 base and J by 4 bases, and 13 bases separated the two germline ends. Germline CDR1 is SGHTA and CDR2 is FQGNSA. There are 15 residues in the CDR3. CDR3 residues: CASSLDHLVRETQYF. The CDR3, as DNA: TGTGCCAGCAGCTTAGATCATCTAGTTCGAGAGACCCAGTACTTC.

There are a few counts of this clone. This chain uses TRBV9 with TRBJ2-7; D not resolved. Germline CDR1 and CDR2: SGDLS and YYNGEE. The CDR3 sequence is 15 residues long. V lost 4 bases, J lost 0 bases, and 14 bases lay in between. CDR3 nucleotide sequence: TGTGCCAGCAGCCCCAGCGTTTCAAGCTCCTACGAGCAGTACTTC. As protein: CASSPSVSSSYEQYF.

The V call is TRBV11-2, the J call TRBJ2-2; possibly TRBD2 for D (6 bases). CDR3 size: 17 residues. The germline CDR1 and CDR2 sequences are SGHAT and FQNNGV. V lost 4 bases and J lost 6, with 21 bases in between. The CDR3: CASSSLRDSPTPGELFF. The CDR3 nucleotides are TGTGCCAGCAGCTCCCTCCGGGACTCACCAACCCCCGGGGAGCTGTTTTTT.

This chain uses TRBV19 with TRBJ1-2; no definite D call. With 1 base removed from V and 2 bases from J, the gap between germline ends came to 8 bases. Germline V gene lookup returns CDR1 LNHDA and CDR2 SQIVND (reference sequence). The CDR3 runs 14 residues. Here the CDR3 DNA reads TGTGCCAGTAGTATAGGTCTTCAGAACTATGGCTACACCTTC. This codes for CASSIGLQNYGYTF.

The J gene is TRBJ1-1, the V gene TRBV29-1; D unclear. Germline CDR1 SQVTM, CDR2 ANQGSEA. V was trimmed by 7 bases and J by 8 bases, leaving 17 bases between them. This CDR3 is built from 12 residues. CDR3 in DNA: TGCAGCGCTTCCCTACGAGAGCGCGAAGCTTTCTTT. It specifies CSASLREREAFF.

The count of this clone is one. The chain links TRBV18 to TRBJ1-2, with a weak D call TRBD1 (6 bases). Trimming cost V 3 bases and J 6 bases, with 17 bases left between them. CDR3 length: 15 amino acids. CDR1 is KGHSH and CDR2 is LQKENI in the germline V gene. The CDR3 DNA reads TGTGCCAGCTCACCGCGGCCTGGGGCAGGGGATGGCTACACCTTC. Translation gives CASSPRPGAGDGYTF.

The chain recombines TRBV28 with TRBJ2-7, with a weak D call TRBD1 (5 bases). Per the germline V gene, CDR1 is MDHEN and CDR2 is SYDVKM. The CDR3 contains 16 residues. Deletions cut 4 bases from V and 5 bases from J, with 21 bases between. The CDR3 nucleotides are TGTGCCAGCAGTTCAGTGGGCCGTCAGGGTTGGGACGAGCAGTACTTC. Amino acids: CASSSVGRQGWDEQYF.

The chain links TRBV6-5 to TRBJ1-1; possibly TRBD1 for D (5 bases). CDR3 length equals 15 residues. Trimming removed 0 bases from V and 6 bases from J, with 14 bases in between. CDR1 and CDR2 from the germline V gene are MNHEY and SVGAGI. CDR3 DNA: TGTGCCAGCAGTTACTCAGAAGCGCCGGGGGCTGAAGCTTTCTTT. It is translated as CASSYSEAPGAEAFF.

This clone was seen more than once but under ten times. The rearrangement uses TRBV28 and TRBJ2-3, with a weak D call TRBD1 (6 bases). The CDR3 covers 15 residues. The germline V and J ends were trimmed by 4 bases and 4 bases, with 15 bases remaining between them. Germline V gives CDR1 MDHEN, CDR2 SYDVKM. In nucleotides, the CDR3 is TGTGCCAGCAGTTCCCCGGGTTACAGGGCAGATACGCAGTATTTT. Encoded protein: CASSSPGYRADTQYF.

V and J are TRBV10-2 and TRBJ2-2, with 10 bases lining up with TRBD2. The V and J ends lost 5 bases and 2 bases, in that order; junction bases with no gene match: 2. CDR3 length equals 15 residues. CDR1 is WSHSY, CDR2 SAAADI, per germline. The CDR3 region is CASSSGRANTGELFF. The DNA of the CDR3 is TGCGCCAGCAGTAGCGGGAGGGCCAACACCGGGGAGCTGTTTTTT.

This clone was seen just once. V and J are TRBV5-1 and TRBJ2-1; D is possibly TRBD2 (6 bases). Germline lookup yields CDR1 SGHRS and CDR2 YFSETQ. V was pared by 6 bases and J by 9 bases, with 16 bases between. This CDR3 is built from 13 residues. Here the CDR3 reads CASIAGLAGEQFF. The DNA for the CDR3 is TGCGCCAGCATTGCGGGGCTGGCGGGTGAGCAGTTCTTC.

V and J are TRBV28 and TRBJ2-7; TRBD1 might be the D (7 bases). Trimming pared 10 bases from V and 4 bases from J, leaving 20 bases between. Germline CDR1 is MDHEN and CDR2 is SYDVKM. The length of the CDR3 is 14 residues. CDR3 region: CATIRGRQGYEQYF. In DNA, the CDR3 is TGTGCCACCATCCGGGGGAGACAGGGATACGAGCAGTACTTC.

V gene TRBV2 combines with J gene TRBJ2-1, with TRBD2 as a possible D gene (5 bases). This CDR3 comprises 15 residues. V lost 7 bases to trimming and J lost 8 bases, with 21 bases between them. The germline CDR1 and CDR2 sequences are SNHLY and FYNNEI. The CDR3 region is CASTQTPGGPYEQFF. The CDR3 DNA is TGTGCCAGCACCCAAACCCCCGGAGGACCATATGAGCAGTTCTTC.